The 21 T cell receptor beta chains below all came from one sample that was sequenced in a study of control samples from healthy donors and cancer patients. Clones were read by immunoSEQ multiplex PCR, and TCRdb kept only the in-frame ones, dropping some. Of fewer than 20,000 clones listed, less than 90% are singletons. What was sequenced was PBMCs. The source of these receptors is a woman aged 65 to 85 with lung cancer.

The CDR3 region has the DNA TGCGCCAGCAGCCAAGAGGTTGGCCGGCGCACTGAAGCTTTCTTT. This gives the protein CASSQEVGRRTEAFF. V and J are TRBV4-1 and TRBJ1-1; D gene unclear. Trimming shortened V by 0 bases and J by 4 bases, and 12 bases separated the two germline ends. The CDR3 has 15 residues. Germline loops: CDR1 MGHRA, CDR2 YSYEKL.

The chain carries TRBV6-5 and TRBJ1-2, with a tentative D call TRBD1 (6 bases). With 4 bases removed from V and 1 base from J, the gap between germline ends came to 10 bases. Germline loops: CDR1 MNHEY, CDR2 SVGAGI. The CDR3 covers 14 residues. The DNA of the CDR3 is TGTGCCAGCAGTTTCGGACAGATTAACTATGGCTACACCTTC. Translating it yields CASSFGQINYGYTF.

The CDR3 loop reads CASSLRRGGDTQYF. The CDR3 DNA reads as TGTGCCAGCAGTTTACGGCGGGGGGGAGATACGCAGTATTTT. This sequence joins TRBV27 and TRBJ2-3; 9 nucleotides agree with TRBD2. CDR3 length: 14 residues. CDR1 and CDR2 from the germline V gene are MNHEY and SMNVEV (reference sequence). V gave up 2 bases and J gave up 5 bases; unmatched junction bases: 2.

CDR3 region: CASSYRASGGTDTQYF. The DNA for the CDR3 is TGTGCCAGCAGCTACCGGGCTAGCGGGGGAACAGATACGCAGTATTTT. The V and J genes are TRBV5-6 and TRBJ2-3; 10 bases align to TRBD2. The V gene's germline CDR1 is SGHDT and CDR2 YYEEEE. The V gene end was trimmed by 3 bases and the J gene end by 3 bases; junction bases not matched to a gene: 7. The CDR3 runs 16 residues.

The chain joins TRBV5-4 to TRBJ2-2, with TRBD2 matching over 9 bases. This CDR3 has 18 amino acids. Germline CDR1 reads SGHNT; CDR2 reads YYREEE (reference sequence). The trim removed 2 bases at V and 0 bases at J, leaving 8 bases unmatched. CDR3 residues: CASSFALAGNSNTGELFF. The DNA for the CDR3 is TGTGCCAGCAGCTTCGCGCTAGCGGGGAATTCGAACACCGGGGAGCTGTTTTTT. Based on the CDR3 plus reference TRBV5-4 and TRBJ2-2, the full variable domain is ETGVTQSPTHLIKTRGQQVTLRCSSQSGHNTVSWYQQALGQGPQFIFQYYREEENGRGNFPPRFSGLQFPNYSSELNVNALELDDSALYLCASSFALAGNSNTGELFFGEGSRLTVL.

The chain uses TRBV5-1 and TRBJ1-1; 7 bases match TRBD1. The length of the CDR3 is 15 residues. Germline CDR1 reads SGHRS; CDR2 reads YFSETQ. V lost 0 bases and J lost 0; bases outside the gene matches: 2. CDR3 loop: CASSLATGLNTEAFF. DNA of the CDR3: TGCGCCAGCAGCTTGGCGACAGGGTTGAACACTGAAGCTTTCTTT.

The CDR3 region has the DNA TGTGCCAGCAGCGCAACAGGGGTTGATGCGTTCTTC. Translated, it gives CASSATGVDAFF. This sequence joins TRBV9 and TRBJ2-1; 7 nucleotides line up with TRBD1. The CDR3 is 12 amino acids. From germline, CDR1 is SGDLS and CDR2 YYNGEE. V gave up 3 bases and J gave up 15 bases; unmatched junction bases: 9.

The CDR3 sequence is CASSRRGTVNQPQHF. The DNA of the CDR3 is TGTGCCAGCAGCCGGAGAGGGACAGTGAATCAGCCCCAGCATTTT. V is TRBV27 and J is TRBJ1-5, with TRBD1 matching over 7 bases. J gave up 4 bases and V 6 bases, and 9 bases lay outside the gene matches. CDR1 MNHEY and CDR2 SMNVEV come from the germline V gene (reference sequence). The CDR3 is 15 residues long.

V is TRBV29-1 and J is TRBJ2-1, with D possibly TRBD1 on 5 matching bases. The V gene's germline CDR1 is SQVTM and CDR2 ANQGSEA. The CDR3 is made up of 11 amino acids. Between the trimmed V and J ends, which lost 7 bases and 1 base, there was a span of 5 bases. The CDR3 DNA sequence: TGCAGCGAGGGGTCCTACAATGAGCAGTTCTTC. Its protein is CSEGSYNEQFF.

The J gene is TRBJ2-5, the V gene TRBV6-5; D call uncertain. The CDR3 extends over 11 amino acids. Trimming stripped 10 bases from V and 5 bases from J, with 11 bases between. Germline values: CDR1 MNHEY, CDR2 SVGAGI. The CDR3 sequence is CATLGVETQYF. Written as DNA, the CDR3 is TGTGCCACCTTAGGCGTGGAGACCCAGTACTTC.

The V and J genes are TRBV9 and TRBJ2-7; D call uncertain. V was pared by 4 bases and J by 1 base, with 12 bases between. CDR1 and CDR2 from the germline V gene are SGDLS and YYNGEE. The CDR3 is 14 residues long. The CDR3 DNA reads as TGTGCCAGCAGCCCCTTTACGGCTTCCTACGAGCAGTACTTC. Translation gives CASSPFTASYEQYF.

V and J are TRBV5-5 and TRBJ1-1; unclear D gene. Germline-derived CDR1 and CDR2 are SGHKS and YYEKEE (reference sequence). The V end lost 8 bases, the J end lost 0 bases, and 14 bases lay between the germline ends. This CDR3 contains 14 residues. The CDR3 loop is CASYATTVNTEAFF. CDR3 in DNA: TGTGCCAGTTACGCGACGACGGTGAACACTGAAGCTTTCTTT.

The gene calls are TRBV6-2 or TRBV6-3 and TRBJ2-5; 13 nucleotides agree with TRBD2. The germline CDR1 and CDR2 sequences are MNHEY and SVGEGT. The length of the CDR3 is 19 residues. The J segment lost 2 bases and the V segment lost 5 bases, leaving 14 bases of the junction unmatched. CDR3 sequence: CASSGTWTSGSGGQETQYF. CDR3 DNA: TGTGCCAGCAGTGGAACCTGGACTAGCGGGAGTGGGGGACAAGAGACCCAGTACTTC.

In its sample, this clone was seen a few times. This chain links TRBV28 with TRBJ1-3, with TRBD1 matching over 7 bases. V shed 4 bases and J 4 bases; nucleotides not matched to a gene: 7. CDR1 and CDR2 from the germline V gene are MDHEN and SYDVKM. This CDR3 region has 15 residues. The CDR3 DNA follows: TGTGCCAGCAGTTCCGCCGACAGGGACGGAAACACCATATATTTT. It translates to CASSSADRDGNTIYF.

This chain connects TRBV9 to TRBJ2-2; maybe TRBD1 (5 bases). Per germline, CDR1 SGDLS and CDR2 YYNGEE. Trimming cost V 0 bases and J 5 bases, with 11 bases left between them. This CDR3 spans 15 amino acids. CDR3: CASSVASGQTGELFF. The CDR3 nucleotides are TGTGCCAGCAGCGTAGCTTCAGGGCAAACCGGGGAGCTGTTTTTT.

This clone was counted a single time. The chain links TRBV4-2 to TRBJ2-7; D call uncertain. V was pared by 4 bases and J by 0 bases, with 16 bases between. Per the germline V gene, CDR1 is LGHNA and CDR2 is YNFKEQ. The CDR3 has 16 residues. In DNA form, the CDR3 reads TGTGCCAGCAGCCCTCCTATCACCGAGGTCTCCTACGAGCAGTACTTC. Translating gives CASSPPITEVSYEQYF.

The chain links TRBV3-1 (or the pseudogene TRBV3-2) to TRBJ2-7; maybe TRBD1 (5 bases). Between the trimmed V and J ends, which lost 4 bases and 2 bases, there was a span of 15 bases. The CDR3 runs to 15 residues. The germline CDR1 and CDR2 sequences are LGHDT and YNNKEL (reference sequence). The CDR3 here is CASSPFQGLPYEQYF. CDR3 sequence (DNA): TGTGCCAGCAGCCCCTTTCAGGGATTACCCTACGAGCAGTACTTC.

As DNA, the CDR3 is TGTGCCAGCAGTTTCCCAGGACTAGGAAGCTACGAGCAGTACTTC. It translates to CASSFPGLGSYEQYF. The rearrangement uses TRBV28 and TRBJ2-7; 7 bases fit TRBD2. The CDR3 is made up of 15 amino acids. V dropped 3 bases and J dropped 3; count of bases not matched to a gene: 8. CDR1 and CDR2 from the germline V gene are MDHEN and SYDVKM.

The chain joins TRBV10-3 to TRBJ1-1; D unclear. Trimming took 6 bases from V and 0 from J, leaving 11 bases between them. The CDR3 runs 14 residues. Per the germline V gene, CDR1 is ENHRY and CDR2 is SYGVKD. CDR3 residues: CAISRTDMNTEAFF. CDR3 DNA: TGTGCCATCAGCCGGACTGACATGAACACTGAAGCTTTCTTT.

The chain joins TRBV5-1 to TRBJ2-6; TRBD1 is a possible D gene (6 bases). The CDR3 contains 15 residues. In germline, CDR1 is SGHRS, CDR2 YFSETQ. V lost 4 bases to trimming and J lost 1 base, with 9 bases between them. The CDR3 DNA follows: TGCGCCAGCAGCCCCACAGGGTCTGGGGCCAACGTCCTGACTTTC. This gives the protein CASSPTGSGANVLTF.

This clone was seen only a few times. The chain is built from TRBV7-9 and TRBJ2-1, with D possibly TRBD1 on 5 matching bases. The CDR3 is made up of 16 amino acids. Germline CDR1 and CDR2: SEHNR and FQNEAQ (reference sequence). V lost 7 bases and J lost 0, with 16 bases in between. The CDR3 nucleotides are TGTGCCAGCACCCCTAGGGGCCGCAGCTCCTACAATGAGCAGTTCTTC. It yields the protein CASTPRGRSSYNEQFF. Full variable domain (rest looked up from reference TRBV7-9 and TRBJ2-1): DTGVSQNPRHKITKRGQNVTFRCDPISEHNRLYWYRQTLGQGPEFLTYFQNEAQLEKSRLLSDRFSAERPKGSFSTLEIQRTEQGDSAMYLCASTPRGRSSYNEQFFGPGTRLTVL.